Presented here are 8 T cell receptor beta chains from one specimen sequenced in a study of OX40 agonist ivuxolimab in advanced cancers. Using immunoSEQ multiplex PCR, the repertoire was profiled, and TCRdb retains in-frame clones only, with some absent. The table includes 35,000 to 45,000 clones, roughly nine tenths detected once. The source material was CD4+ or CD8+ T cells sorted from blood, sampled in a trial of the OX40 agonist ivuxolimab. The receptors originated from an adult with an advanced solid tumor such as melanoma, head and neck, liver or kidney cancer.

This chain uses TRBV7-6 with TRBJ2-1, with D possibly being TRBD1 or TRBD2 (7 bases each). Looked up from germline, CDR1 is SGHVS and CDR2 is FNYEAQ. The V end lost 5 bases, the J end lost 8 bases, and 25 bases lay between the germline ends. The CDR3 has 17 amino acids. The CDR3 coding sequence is TGTGCCAGCAGCGCCAGGGGAGGGACAGCGCTTCTCGATGAGCAGTTCTTC. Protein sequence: CASSARGGTALLDEQFF.

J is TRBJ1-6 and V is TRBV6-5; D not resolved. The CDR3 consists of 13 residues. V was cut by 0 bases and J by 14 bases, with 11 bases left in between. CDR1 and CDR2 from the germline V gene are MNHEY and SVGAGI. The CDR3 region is CASSYSAGLTLHF. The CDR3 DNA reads TGTGCCAGCAGTTACTCAGCAGGTCTCACCCTCCACTTT.

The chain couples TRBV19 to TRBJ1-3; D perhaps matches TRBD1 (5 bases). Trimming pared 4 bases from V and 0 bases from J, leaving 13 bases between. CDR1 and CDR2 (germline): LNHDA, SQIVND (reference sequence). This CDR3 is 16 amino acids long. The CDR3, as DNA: TGTGCCAGTAGTAGGGACCGGAGCTTCTCTGGAAACACCATATATTTT. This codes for CASSRDRSFSGNTIYF.

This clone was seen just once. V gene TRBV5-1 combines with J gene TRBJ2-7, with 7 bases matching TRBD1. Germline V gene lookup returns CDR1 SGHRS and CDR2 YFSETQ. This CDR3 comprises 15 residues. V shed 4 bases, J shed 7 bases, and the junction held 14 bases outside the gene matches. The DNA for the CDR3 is TGCGCCAGCAGCCTTCCTGACAGGGAAATTGAGGAGCAGTACTTC. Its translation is CASSLPDREIEEQYF. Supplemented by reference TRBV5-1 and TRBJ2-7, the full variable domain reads KAGVTQTPRYLIKTRGQQVTLSCSPISGHRSVSWYQQTPGQGLQFLFEYFSETQRNKGNFPGRFSGRQFSNSRSEMNVSTLELGDSALYLCASSLPDREIEEQYFGPGTRLTVT.

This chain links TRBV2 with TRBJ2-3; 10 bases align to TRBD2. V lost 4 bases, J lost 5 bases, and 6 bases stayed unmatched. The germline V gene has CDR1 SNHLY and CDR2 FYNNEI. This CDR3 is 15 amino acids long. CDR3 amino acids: CASSALAGGGDTQYF. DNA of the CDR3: TGTGCCAGCAGTGCATTAGCGGGGGGAGGAGATACGCAGTATTTT.

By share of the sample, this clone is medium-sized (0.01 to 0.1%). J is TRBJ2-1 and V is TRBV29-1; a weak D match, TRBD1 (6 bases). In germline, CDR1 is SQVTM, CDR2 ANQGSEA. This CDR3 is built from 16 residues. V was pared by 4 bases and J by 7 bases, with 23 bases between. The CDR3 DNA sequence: TGCAGCGTTGTAGGAACGGGCCAGGGGTTTGAGAATGAGCAGTTCTTC. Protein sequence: CSVVGTGQGFENEQFF.

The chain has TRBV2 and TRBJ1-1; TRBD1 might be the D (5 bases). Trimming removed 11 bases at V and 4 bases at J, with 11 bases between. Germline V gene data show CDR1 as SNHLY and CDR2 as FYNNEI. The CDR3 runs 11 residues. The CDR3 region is CAAQRGTEAFF. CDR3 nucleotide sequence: TGTGCCGCCCAAAGGGGCACTGAAGCTTTCTTT.

DNA of the CDR3: TGTGCCAGCAGCGAATCGACTAGCGGGAGGGCCTACGAGCAGTACTTC. It specifies CASSESTSGRAYEQYF. The V and J genes are TRBV7-9 and TRBJ2-5, with 14 bases aligning to TRBD2. The DNA end lines up better with TRBJ2-7; the J call may be wrong. CDR3 length: 16 amino acids. Germline CDR1 and CDR2: SEHNR and FQNEAQ (reference sequence).